Listed here is a single TCR beta chain. Antigen specificity is unknown. A junction boundary mismatches the germline segment, possibly from a read error. This CDR3 has 10 residues. Germline lookup yields CDR1 SGDLS and CDR2 YYNGEE. This sample is part of a study of breast tumors, draining lymph nodes, adjacent tissues. General study points: Tumors had less TCR diversity than lymph nodes, more than nontumor tissue. The data were judged consistent with most tumor T cells coming from lymph node and expanding in tumor. Tumor T cell lymph node origin was a supported hypothesis, not proven. Luminal-like breast cancer showed significantly greater tumor-nontumor repertoire similarity than basal-like breast cancer did.

Axillary draining lymph nodes of breast cancer patients supplied the node samples. TCRdb redid the calling of the multiplex PCR reads with MiXCR, one entry per CDR3 protein. The sample has fewer than 300,000 distinct CDR3 sequences, 32% seen once. The sample taken for sequencing was axillary lymph node tissue. The clonotype was recovered from a female donor with breast cancer. Some clones in this sample may be carry-over from other donors' samples. The chain employs TRBV9 and TRBJ2-6; tentatively, D is TRBD2 (5 bases). The CDR3 loop is CASSVAGEGF. The CDR3 DNA follows: TGTGCCAGCAGCGTAGCTGGAGAGGGTTTC.